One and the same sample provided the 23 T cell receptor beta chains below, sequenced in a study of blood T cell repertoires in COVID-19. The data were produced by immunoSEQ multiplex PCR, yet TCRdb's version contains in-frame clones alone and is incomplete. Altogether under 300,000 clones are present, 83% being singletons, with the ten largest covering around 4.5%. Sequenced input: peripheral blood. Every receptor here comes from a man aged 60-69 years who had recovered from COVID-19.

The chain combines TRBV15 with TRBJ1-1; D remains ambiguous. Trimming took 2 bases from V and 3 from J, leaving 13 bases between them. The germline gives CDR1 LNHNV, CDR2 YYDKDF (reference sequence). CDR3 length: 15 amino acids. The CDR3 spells CATSRPDKPYTEAFF. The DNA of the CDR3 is TGTGCCACCAGCAGACCCGACAAGCCCTACACTGAAGCTTTCTTT.

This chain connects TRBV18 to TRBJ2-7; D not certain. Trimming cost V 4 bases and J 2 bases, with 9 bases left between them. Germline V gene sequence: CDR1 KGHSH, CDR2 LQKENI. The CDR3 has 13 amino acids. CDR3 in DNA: TGTGCCAGCTCACGGGCGACCACCTACGAGCAGTACTTC. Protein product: CASSRATTYEQYF.

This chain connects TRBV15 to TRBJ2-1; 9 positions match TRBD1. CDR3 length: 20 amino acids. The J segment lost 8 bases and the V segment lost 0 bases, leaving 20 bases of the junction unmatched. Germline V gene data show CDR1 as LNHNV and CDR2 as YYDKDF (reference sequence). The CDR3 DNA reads TGTGCCACCAGCAGAGATCTGGGAACTGGGCCGACAGGGGGGGTCGATGAGCAGTTCTTC. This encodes CATSRDLGTGPTGGVDEQFF. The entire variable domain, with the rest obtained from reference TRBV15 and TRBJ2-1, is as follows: DAMVIQNPRYQVTQFGKPVTLSCSQTLNHNVMYWYQQKSSQAPKLLFHYYDKDFNNEADTPDNFQSRRPNTSFCFLDIRSPGLGDTAMYLCATSRDLGTGPTGGVDEQFFGPGTRLTVL.

The CDR3, as DNA: TGTGCCAGCAGCGTAAGCCCAGGGAACGGGCAGTTCTTC. This translates into CASSVSPGNGQFF. The rearrangement uses TRBV9 and TRBJ2-1; maybe TRBD1 (5 bases). This CDR3 contains 13 residues. Deletions cut 1 base from V and 12 bases from J, with 14 bases between. CDR1 is SGDLS, CDR2 YYNGEE, per germline.

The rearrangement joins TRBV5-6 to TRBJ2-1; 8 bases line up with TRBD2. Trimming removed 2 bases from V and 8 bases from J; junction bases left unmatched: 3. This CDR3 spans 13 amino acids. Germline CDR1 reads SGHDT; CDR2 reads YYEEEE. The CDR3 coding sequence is TGTGCCAGCAGCTTCTTCGGGAGGGATGAGCAGTTCTTC. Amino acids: CASSFFGRDEQFF.

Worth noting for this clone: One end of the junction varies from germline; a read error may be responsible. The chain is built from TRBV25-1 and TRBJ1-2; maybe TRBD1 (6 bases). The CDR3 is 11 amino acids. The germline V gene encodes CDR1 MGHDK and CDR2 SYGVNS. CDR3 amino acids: CASSVSRDTHF. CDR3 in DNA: TGTGCCAGCAGTGTCAGCCGGGACACCCACTTC.

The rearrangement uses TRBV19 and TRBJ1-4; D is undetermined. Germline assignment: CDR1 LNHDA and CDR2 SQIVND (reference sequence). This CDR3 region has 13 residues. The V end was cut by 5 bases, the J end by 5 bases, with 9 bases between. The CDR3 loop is CASSERRNEKLFF. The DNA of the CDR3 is TGTGCCAGTAGTGAGAGGCGAAATGAAAAACTGTTTTTT.

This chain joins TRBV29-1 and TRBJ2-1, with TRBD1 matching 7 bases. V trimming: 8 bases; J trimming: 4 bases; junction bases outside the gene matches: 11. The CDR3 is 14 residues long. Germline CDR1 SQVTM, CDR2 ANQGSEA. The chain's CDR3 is CSSLNRGGYNEQFF. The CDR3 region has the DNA TGCAGCTCCCTAAACAGGGGTGGGTACAATGAGCAGTTCTTC.

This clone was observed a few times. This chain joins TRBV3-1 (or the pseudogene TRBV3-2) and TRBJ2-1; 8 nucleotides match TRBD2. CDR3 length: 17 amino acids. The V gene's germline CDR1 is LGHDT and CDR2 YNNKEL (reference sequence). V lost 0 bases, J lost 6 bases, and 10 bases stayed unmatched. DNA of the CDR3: TGTGCCAGCAGCCAAGATGGAAAGCGGGGGTTTGGCAATGAGCAGTTCTTC. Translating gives CASSQDGKRGFGNEQFF.

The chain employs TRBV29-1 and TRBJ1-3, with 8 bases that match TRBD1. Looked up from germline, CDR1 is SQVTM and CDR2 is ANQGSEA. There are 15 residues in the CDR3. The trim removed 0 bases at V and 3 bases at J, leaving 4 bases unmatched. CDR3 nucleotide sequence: TGCAGCGTTGAAGAACAGGGGGATCGTGGAAACACCATATATTTT. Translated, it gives CSVEEQGDRGNTIYF.

CDR3 in amino acids: CASSRLAGVSEQFF. CDR3 DNA: TGTGCCAGCAGTCGACTAGCGGGAGTAAGTGAGCAGTTCTTC. The chain is built from TRBV6-5 and TRBJ2-1; TRBD2 aligns across 12 bases. From germline, CDR1 is MNHEY and CDR2 SVGAGI. Losses at the gene ends were 5 bases for V and 9 bases for J; bases not matched to a gene: 5. CDR3 size: 14 residues.

The DNA of the CDR3 is TGTGCCAGCAGCCTTGGGACTAACGCCGGTTCACCCCTCCACTTT. Amino acid sequence: CASSLGTNAGSPLHF. The rearrangement links TRBV11-2 to TRBJ1-6; tentative D call: TRBD1 (5 bases). The CDR3 has 15 amino acids. Germline lookup yields CDR1 SGHAT and CDR2 FQNNGV. V was cut by 5 bases and J by 9 bases, with 17 bases left in between.

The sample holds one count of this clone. The CDR3: CASSDRTGGVYEQYF. In nucleotides, the CDR3 is TGTGCCAGCAGTGACCGGACAGGGGGAGTCTACGAGCAGTACTTC. This sequence joins TRBV6-1 and TRBJ2-7; 10 bases are shared with TRBD1. Germline V gives CDR1 MNHNS, CDR2 SASEGT. The junction had 5 bases not matched to a gene; V was cut back by 3 bases and J by 3 bases. This CDR3 has 15 amino acids.

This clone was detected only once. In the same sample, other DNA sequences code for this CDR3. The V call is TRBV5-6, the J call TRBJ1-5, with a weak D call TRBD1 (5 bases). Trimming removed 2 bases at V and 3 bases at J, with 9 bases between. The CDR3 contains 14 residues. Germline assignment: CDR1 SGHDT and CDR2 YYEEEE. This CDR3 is CASSFSGYNQPQHF. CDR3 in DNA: TGTGCCAGCAGCTTTTCAGGGTACAATCAGCCCCAGCATTTT.

The DNA of the CDR3 is TGCGCCAGCAGCTTCCAGTACCAAGAGACCCAGTACTTC. This gives the protein CASSFQYQETQYF. This rearrangement joins TRBV5-1 to TRBJ2-5; D gene uncertain. The ends were cut back, 2 bases at V and 0 bases at J, with 5 bases in the middle. The CDR3 has 13 residues. Germline lookup yields CDR1 SGHRS and CDR2 YFSETQ.

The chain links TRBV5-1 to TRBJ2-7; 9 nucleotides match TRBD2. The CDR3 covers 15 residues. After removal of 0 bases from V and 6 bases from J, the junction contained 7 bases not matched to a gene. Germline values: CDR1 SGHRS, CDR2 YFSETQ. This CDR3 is CASSLGLAEVFEQYF. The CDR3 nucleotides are TGCGCCAGCAGCTTGGGACTAGCGGAGGTGTTCGAGCAGTACTTC.

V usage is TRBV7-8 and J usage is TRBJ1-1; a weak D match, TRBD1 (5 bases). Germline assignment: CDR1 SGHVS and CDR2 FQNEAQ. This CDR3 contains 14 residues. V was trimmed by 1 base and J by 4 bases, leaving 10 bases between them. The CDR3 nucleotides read TGTGCCAGCAGCTTAGGCCTGGGGGGCACTGAAGCTTTCTTT. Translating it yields CASSLGLGGTEAFF. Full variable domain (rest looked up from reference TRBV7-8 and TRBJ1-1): GAGVSQSPRYKVAKRGQDVALRCDPISGHVSLFWYQQALGQGPEFLTYFQNEAQLDKSGLPSDRFFAERPEGSVSTLKIQRTQQEDSAVYLCASSLGLGGTEAFFGQGTRLTVV.

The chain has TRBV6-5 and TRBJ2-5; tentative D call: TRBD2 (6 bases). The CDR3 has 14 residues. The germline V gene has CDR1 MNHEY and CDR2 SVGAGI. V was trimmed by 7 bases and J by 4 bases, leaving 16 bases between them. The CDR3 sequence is CASTASGSRETQYF. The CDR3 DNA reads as TGTGCCAGCACCGCTTCCGGGAGTCGAGAGACCCAGTACTTC.

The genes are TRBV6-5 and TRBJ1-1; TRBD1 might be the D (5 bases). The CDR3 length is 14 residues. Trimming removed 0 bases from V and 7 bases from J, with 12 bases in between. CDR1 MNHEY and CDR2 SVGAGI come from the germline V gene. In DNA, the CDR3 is TGTGCCAGCAGTTACTCCGGCAGGGATGGTGAAGCTTTCTTT. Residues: CASSYSGRDGEAFF.

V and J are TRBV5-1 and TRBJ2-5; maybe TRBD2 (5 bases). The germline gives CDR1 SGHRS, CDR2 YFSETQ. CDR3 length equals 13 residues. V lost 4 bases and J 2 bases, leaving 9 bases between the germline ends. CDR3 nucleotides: TGCGCCAGCAGCCTGGGAGAACAAGAGACCCAGTACTTC. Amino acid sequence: CASSLGEQETQYF.

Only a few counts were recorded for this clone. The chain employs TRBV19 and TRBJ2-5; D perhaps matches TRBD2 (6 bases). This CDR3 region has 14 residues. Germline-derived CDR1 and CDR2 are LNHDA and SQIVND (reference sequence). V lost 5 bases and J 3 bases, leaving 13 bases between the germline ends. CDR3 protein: CASSPGGTKETQYF. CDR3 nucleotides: TGTGCCAGTAGTCCCGGGGGTACTAAAGAGACCCAGTACTTC. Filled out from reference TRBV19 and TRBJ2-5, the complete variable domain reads DGGITQSPKYLFRKEGQNVTLSCEQNLNHDAMYWYRQDPGQGLRLIYYSQIVNDFQKGDIAEGYSVSREKKESFPLTVTSAQKNPTAFYLCASSPGGTKETQYFGPGTRLLVL.

CDR3: CASSQPPTGGAGREYF. The CDR3 nucleotides read TGTGCCAGCAGTCAACCCCCGACAGGGGGGGCCGGGCGTGAGTACTTC. The chain joins TRBV6-6 to TRBJ2-7, with 9 positions matching TRBD1. The germline gives CDR1 MNHNY, CDR2 SVGAGI (reference sequence). This CDR3 comprises 16 residues. Trimming cost V 5 bases and J 11 bases; bases outside gene matches: 19.

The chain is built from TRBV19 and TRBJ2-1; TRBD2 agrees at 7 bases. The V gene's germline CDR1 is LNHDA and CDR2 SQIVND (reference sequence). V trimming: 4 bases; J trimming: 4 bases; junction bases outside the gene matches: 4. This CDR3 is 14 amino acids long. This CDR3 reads CASSSASGYNEQFF. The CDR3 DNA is TGTGCCAGTAGTAGTGCTAGCGGATACAATGAGCAGTTCTTC.